These T cell receptor beta chains were read from a single sample in a study of blood T cell repertoires in COVID-19. Produced via immunoSEQ multiplex PCR; TCRdb's table is partial and in-frame only. The repertoire has under 200,000 clones, more than 70% of them found once; the top ten carry approximately 5.5%. Sequences were obtained from peripheral blood. These receptors were taken from a man aged 35 to 55 with active or convalescent COVID-19. The CDR3 runs from the conserved cysteine through the conserved F or W. The D gene is left open where the match is weak. The size entry is marked missing in some rows and otherwise reads once, few, many or a size class.

j_call: TRBJ2-7
d_call: -
v_call: TRBV5-1
clone_size: once
cdr3_nt: TGCGCCAGCAGCTTCGGGACAACCAGCTCCTACGAGCAGTACTTC
cdr3_aa: CASSFGTTSSYEQYF

j_call: TRBJ2-7
d_call: TRBD1
v_call: TRBV5-1
clone_size: -
cdr3_nt: TGCGCCAGCAGCTTGAGTGGGACAGGGGGCAGTGACGAGCAGTACTTC
cdr3_aa: CASSLSGTGGSDEQYF

j_call: TRBJ2-7
d_call: -
v_call: TRBV12-3/TRBV12-4
clone_size: -
cdr3_nt: TGTGCCAGCAGCACAACATCCTACGAGCAGTACTTC
cdr3_aa: CASSTTSYEQYF

j_call: TRBJ2-7
d_call: TRBD1
v_call: TRBV7-8
clone_size: -
cdr3_nt: TGTGCCAGCAGCTTTTTCTCCCTGGGACAGGGGGCCAACGAGCAGTACTTC
cdr3_aa: CASSFFSLGQGANEQYF

j_call: TRBJ1-1
d_call: TRBD1
v_call: TRBV28
clone_size: few
cdr3_nt: TGTGCCAGCAGTTTGACAGGGTTCACTGAAGCTTTCTTT
cdr3_aa: CASSLTGFTEAFF

j_call: TRBJ2-5
d_call: -
v_call: TRBV11-2
clone_size: -
cdr3_nt: TGTGCCAGCAGCTTAGAAGTGGCTGTGCAAGAGACCCAGTACTTC
cdr3_aa: CASSLEVAVQETQYF

j_call: TRBJ2-7
d_call: -
v_call: TRBV7-9
clone_size: -
cdr3_nt: TGTGCCAGCAGCCCAGGGTACAACTCCTACGAGCAGTACTTC
cdr3_aa: CASSPGYNSYEQYF

j_call: TRBJ1-1
d_call: -
v_call: TRBV3-1/TRBV3-2
clone_size: -
cdr3_nt: TGTGCCAGCAGCCAAGAGAGGGGGAATCAAGCTTTCTTT
cdr3_aa: CASSQERGNQAFF

j_call: TRBJ1-2
d_call: TRBD1
v_call: TRBV6-5
clone_size: few
cdr3_nt: TGTGCCAGCAGTTGGGGACAGGGTGTTGACTATGGCTACACCTTC
cdr3_aa: CASSWGQGVDYGYTF

j_call: TRBJ1-3
d_call: -
v_call: TRBV2
clone_size: -
cdr3_nt: TGTGCCAGCAGTGAACGAAGTCAGGGTGGAAACACCATATATTTT
cdr3_aa: CASSERSQGGNTIYF

j_call: TRBJ1-5
d_call: TRBD1
v_call: TRBV3-1/TRBV3-2
clone_size: once
cdr3_nt: TGTGCCTGGCTACAGGGGAACAATCAGCCCCAGCATTTT
cdr3_aa: CAWLQGNNQPQHF

j_call: TRBJ2-2
d_call: TRBD2
v_call: TRBV3-1/TRBV3-2
clone_size: -
cdr3_nt: TGTGCCAGCAGCCACTATAGCGGGGCGAACACCGGGGAGCTGTTTTTT
cdr3_aa: CASSHYSGANTGELFF

j_call: TRBJ2-2
d_call: -
v_call: TRBV2
clone_size: -
cdr3_nt: TGTGCCAGCAGTTTCCCTTCTCCGGGTCTTAACACCGGGGAGCTGTTTTTT
cdr3_aa: CASSFPSPGLNTGELFF

j_call: TRBJ1-2
d_call: TRBD1
v_call: TRBV2
clone_size: few
cdr3_nt: TGTGCCAGCAGTTCCCGGGACAGTAACTATGGCTACACCTTC
cdr3_aa: CASSSRDSNYGYTF

j_call: TRBJ2-6
d_call: TRBD1
v_call: TRBV19
clone_size: -
cdr3_nt: TGTGCCAGTAGTAGTTCGACAGGGGGAATTGGTGGGGCCAACGTCCTGACTTTC
cdr3_aa: CASSSSTGGIGGANVLTF

j_call: TRBJ2-1
d_call: TRBD1
v_call: TRBV10-3
clone_size: -
cdr3_nt: TGTGCCATCAGTGACGGGGACAGGGATGAGCAGTTCTTC
cdr3_aa: CAISDGDRDEQFF

j_call: TRBJ2-7
d_call: TRBD1
v_call: TRBV30
clone_size: once
cdr3_nt: TGTGCCTTTCTAAATCAGGGGGTTGCTGGAGAGCAGTACTTC
cdr3_aa: CAFLNQGVAGEQYF

j_call: TRBJ2-5
d_call: -
v_call: TRBV7-3
clone_size: -
cdr3_nt: TGTGCCAGCAGCTTACAGGGGGGTATTCAAGAGACCCAGTACTTC
cdr3_aa: CASSLQGGIQETQYF

j_call: TRBJ2-1
d_call: TRBD2
v_call: TRBV7-9
clone_size: -
cdr3_nt: TGTGCCAGCAGCCCCTACTTAGGACTAGTCCTTCGCAATGAGCAGTTCTTC
cdr3_aa: CASSPYLGLVLRNEQFF

j_call: TRBJ2-5
d_call: TRBD2
v_call: TRBV7-8
clone_size: -
cdr3_nt: TGTGCCAGCAGCTTACCTAGCGGGAAGGGGGAGGAGACCCAGTACTTC
cdr3_aa: CASSLPSGKGEETQYF

j_call: TRBJ1-5
d_call: -
v_call: TRBV2
clone_size: -
cdr3_nt: TGTGCCAGCAGTGAAGAGGGTGGCAGGGTCAATCAGCCCCAGCATTTT
cdr3_aa: CASSEEGGRVNQPQHF

j_call: TRBJ1-3
d_call: -
v_call: TRBV28
clone_size: once
cdr3_nt: TGTGCCAGCAGTTTTCGGGGTAGCACCATATATTTT
cdr3_aa: CASSFRGSTIYF

j_call: TRBJ1-5
d_call: TRBD1
v_call: TRBV27
clone_size: -
cdr3_nt: TGTGCCAGCAGTTCGAGTAAGACAGGGGGGTATAGCAATCAGCCCCAGCATTTT
cdr3_aa: CASSSSKTGGYSNQPQHF

j_call: TRBJ1-6
d_call: -
v_call: TRBV30
clone_size: once
cdr3_nt: TGTGCCTGGAGTGTCGTCCGGACCAGGGGTTCACCCCTCCACTTT
cdr3_aa: CAWSVVRTRGSPLHF

j_call: TRBJ2-7
d_call: TRBD1
v_call: TRBV19
clone_size: few
cdr3_nt: TGTGCCAGTAGGCACCGACAGGGGTCAGACGAGCAGTACTTC
cdr3_aa: CASRHRQGSDEQYF

j_call: TRBJ2-3
d_call: TRBD2
v_call: TRBV24-1
clone_size: -
cdr3_nt: TGTGCCACCAGTGAGCGGGAGGGCCAAGCAGATACGCAGTATTTT
cdr3_aa: CATSEREGQADTQYF

j_call: TRBJ1-4
d_call: -
v_call: TRBV6-5
clone_size: few
cdr3_nt: TGTGCCAGCAGTCCTCGGAGAACTAATGAAAAACTGTTTTTT
cdr3_aa: CASSPRRTNEKLFF

j_call: TRBJ2-5
d_call: -
v_call: TRBV6-2/TRBV6-3
clone_size: -
cdr3_nt: TGTGCCAGCAGTTACTTCTCTCTAGCGGAGACCCAGTACTTC
cdr3_aa: CASSYFSLAETQYF

j_call: TRBJ2-1
d_call: -
v_call: TRBV18
clone_size: once
cdr3_nt: TGTGCCAGCTCACCACTCGCTAGCCGCCTTGGGGAGCAGTTCTTC
cdr3_aa: CASSPLASRLGEQFF

j_call: TRBJ1-1
d_call: TRBD1
v_call: TRBV5-6
clone_size: once
cdr3_nt: TGTGCCAGCAGCTCGCCAGGGGGTAACACTGAAGCTTTCTTT
cdr3_aa: CASSSPGGNTEAFF

j_call: TRBJ1-5
d_call: -
v_call: TRBV21-1
clone_size: few
cdr3_nt: TGTGCCAGCAGCATTCTGAGGGACTTTTATAACAATCAGCCCCAGCATTTT
cdr3_aa: CASSILRDFYNNQPQHF

j_call: TRBJ2-7
d_call: -
v_call: TRBV5-1
clone_size: -
cdr3_nt: TGCGCCAGCAGCAGGGACTCGAGGAACTACGAGCAGTACTTC
cdr3_aa: CASSRDSRNYEQYF

j_call: TRBJ2-7
d_call: -
v_call: TRBV19
clone_size: -
cdr3_nt: TGTGCCAGTAGTGCCGGCGGAAGCTACGAGCAGTACTTC
cdr3_aa: CASSAGGSYEQYF

j_call: TRBJ2-5
d_call: -
v_call: TRBV10-3
clone_size: -
cdr3_nt: TGTGCCATCGGGGGGGGTTGGGACAACCAAGAGACCCAGTACTTC
cdr3_aa: CAIGGGWDNQETQYF

j_call: TRBJ2-7
d_call: -
v_call: TRBV5-4
clone_size: -
cdr3_nt: TGTGCCAGCAGCTTCGAGGCTTACGAGCAGTACTTC
cdr3_aa: CASSFEAYEQYF

j_call: TRBJ2-7
d_call: TRBD1
v_call: TRBV6-5
clone_size: -
cdr3_nt: TGTGCCAGCAGCCTCGGACAGGGGCCATCATCCGAGCAGTACTTC
cdr3_aa: CASSLGQGPSSEQYF

j_call: TRBJ2-1
d_call: -
v_call: TRBV11-2
clone_size: -
cdr3_nt: TGTGCCAGCAGCTTAGGCGGGGGCCCGTCTTACAATGAGCAGTTCTTC
cdr3_aa: CASSLGGGPSYNEQFF

j_call: TRBJ2-7
d_call: -
v_call: TRBV10-3
clone_size: once
cdr3_nt: TGTGCCACCAGTTCCGGGTCCTACGAGCAGTACTTC
cdr3_aa: CATSSGSYEQYF

j_call: TRBJ2-3
d_call: TRBD2
v_call: TRBV19
clone_size: once
cdr3_nt: TGTGCCAGTAGTTTCGGGACTAGCGGGGCAGATACGCAGTATTTT
cdr3_aa: CASSFGTSGADTQYF

j_call: TRBJ1-5
d_call: TRBD1
v_call: TRBV6-6
clone_size: -
cdr3_nt: TGTGCCAGCCGAGGGGGGACAGGGGGCGGCAATCAGCCCCAGCATTTT
cdr3_aa: CASRGGTGGGNQPQHF